Below, 22 T cell receptor beta chains from the same sample are listed, as sequenced in a study of T cells in lung cancer brain metastases. Profiling relied on immunoSEQ multiplex PCR, and the TCRdb table lists in-frame clones only, not all of them. This repertoire shows 2,000 to 2,500 clones, roughly 91% found once; its top ten account for 4.8%. The sample consisted of tumor tissue from the primary lung tumor. Receptors were obtained from a woman younger than 45 with non-small cell lung cancer.

This rearrangement joins TRBV9 to TRBJ1-2; D not resolved. Germline V gene lookup returns CDR1 SGDLS and CDR2 YYNGEE. V was cut by 3 bases and J by 6 bases, with 15 bases left in between. CDR3 length: 14 amino acids. The CDR3 loop is CASSAPRAQHGYTF. The CDR3 bases are TGTGCCAGCAGCGCTCCCCGCGCCCAGCATGGCTACACCTTC.

In the case of this clone: Within the sample, other DNA sequences also encode this same CDR3. V usage is TRBV9 and J usage is TRBJ1-2; maybe TRBD1 (6 bases). CDR1 is SGDLS and CDR2 is YYNGEE in the germline V gene. V lost 0 bases to trimming and J lost 4 bases, with 16 bases between them. The CDR3 sequence is 16 residues long. This CDR3 reads CASSVGDPGAAYGYTF. The DNA for the CDR3 is TGTGCCAGCAGCGTAGGAGACCCGGGGGCTGCCTATGGCTACACCTTC.

V gene TRBV7-2 combines with J gene TRBJ2-7, with TRBD1 identical over 9 bases. V lost 6 bases, J lost 4 bases, and 13 bases stayed unmatched. The germline V gene encodes CDR1 SGHTA and CDR2 FQGNSA. There are 16 residues in the CDR3. The CDR3: CASRLGTGSTGYEQYF. CDR3 nucleotide sequence: TGTGCCAGCAGGCTTGGGACAGGGTCGACTGGGTACGAGCAGTACTTC. The entire variable domain, with the rest obtained from reference TRBV7-2 and TRBJ2-7, is as follows: GAGVSQSPSNKVTEKGKDVELRCDPISGHTALYWYRQSLGQGLEFLIYFQGNSAPDKSGLPSDRFSAERTGGSVSTLTIQRTQQEDSAVYLCASRLGTGSTGYEQYFGPGTRLTVT.

The chain is built from TRBV7-9 and TRBJ2-5, with a tentative D call TRBD2 (6 bases). The DNA end is a closer match to TRBJ2-7, so the J assignment may be wrong. CDR3 size: 16 residues. Germline CDR1 is SEHNR and CDR2 is FQNEAQ (reference sequence). CDR3 amino acids: CASSTNLPLADYEQYF. The CDR3 DNA reads TGTGCCAGCAGCACTAACTTACCCTTAGCGGACTACGAGCAGTACTTC.

In its sample, this clone was seen once. V usage is TRBV5-1 and J usage is TRBJ2-7, with 7 bases aligning to TRBD1. The ends lost 0 bases at V and 7 bases at J; junction bases unmatched: 13. The CDR3 runs 16 residues. The germline V gene encodes CDR1 SGHRS and CDR2 YFSETQ. CDR3 region: CASSLGATGAEREQYF. CDR3 DNA sequence: TGCGCCAGCAGCTTGGGGGCCACAGGGGCCGAGCGGGAGCAGTACTTC.

The gene calls are TRBV9 and TRBJ2-7, with TRBD2 identical over 10 bases. Trimming cost V 4 bases and J 2 bases; bases outside gene matches: 9. Germline CDR1 and CDR2: SGDLS and YYNGEE. The length of the CDR3 is 16 residues. CDR3 protein: CASSITGTSAPYEQYF. CDR3 nucleotide sequence: TGTGCCAGCAGCATAACTGGGACTAGCGCTCCCTACGAGCAGTACTTC. Combining the CDR3 with reference TRBV9 and TRBJ2-7 gives the whole variable domain DSGVTQTPKHLITATGQRVTLRCSPRSGDLSVYWYQQSLDQGLQFLIQYYNGEERAKGNILERFSAQQFPDLHSELNLSSLELGDSALYFCASSITGTSAPYEQYFGPGTRLTVT.

This chain connects TRBV7-9 to TRBJ2-3; 7 nucleotides match TRBD1. V was clipped by 1 base and J by 4 bases; unmatched bases: 2. Germline-derived CDR1 and CDR2 are SEHNR and FQNEAQ (reference sequence). The CDR3 consists of 14 residues. This CDR3 reads CASSLVQGPDTQYF. The CDR3 DNA follows: TGTGCCAGCAGCTTAGTACAGGGGCCAGATACGCAGTATTTT.

The chain is built from TRBV5-4 and TRBJ2-2; D unclear. The germline CDR1 and CDR2 sequences are SGHNT and YYREEE (reference sequence). Trimming took 0 bases from V and 8 from J, leaving 11 bases between them. This CDR3 has 14 residues. The CDR3 DNA sequence: TGTGCCAGCAGCTTGGGGAGTGCTGTGGGGGAGCTGTTTTTT. It codes for CASSLGSAVGELFF.

This clone was seen a single time. The chain combines TRBV7-9 with TRBJ1-1; D gene uncertain. Germline V lookup: CDR1 SEHNR, CDR2 FQNEAQ (reference sequence). Trimming took off 1 base at V and 5 bases at J, with 20 bases between the two ends. There are 17 residues in the CDR3. The CDR3 reads CASSLGGERRSGTEAFF. The CDR3 region has the DNA TGTGCCAGCAGCTTAGGAGGCGAACGCCGGTCGGGTACTGAAGCTTTCTTT.

This chain uses TRBV25-1 with TRBJ1-1; unclear D gene. CDR3 length: 14 residues. Germline assignment: CDR1 MGHDK and CDR2 SYGVNS. Trimming removed 6 bases from V and 11 bases from J, with 22 bases in between. The DNA of the CDR3 is TGTGCCAGCAGGGCCTGGGTGGCGGGTCCAAAGGCTTTCTTT. Translating it yields CASRAWVAGPKAFF.

This clone is a singleton in its sample. The chain carries TRBV29-1 and TRBJ2-3; D not resolved. Trimming took 1 base from V and 4 from J, leaving 6 bases between them. CDR3 length: 12 residues. Looked up from germline, CDR1 is SQVTM and CDR2 is ANQGSEA. This CDR3 is CSVEAVPDTQYF. The CDR3 nucleotides read TGCAGCGTTGAAGCGGTCCCAGATACGCAGTATTTT.

This clone has just one count. The V gene is TRBV7-9, the J gene TRBJ2-6, with D unresolved. The CDR3 has 14 residues. The V end was cut by 1 base, the J end by 4 bases, with 5 bases between. Per the germline V gene, CDR1 is SEHNR and CDR2 is FQNEAQ (reference sequence). In DNA, the CDR3 is TGTGCCAGCAGCTTAGACGGAGGGGCCAACGTCCTGACTTTC. Its protein is CASSLDGGANVLTF.

This clone was seen just once. CDR3 nucleotides: TGTGCCAGCAGCTTGGTATCCAGCTATTTCGTCGGGGGCGATAGGGGGGCTTTCTTT. Translation: CASSLVSSYFVGGDRGAFF. The V call is TRBV5-8, the J call TRBJ1-1; tentatively, D is TRBD1 (6 bases). Germline CDR1 reads SGHTS; CDR2 reads YDEGEE. This CDR3 has 19 amino acids. Trimming took off 0 bases at V and 11 bases at J, with 32 bases between the two ends.

Regarding this clone: The junction departs from germline at one end; a sequencing error may be responsible. This chain links TRBV7-7 with TRBJ2-7, with 8 bases identical to TRBD2. Germline values: CDR1 SSHAT, CDR2 FNYEAQ (reference sequence). CDR3 length: 15 residues. The CDR3 nucleotides are TGTGCTAGCAGCTTAGATCCGGGAGGGCTCTGCGAGCAGTACTTC. Encoded protein: CASSLDPGGLCEQYF.

This chain uses TRBV7-2 with TRBJ2-5, with TRBD2 identical over 9 bases. The DNA end is more similar to TRBJ2-7, so the J call may be wrong. Germline V CDR1 and CDR2: SGHTA, FQGNSA. CDR3 length: 18 amino acids. The CDR3 sequence: CASSLRSSGNRKSYEQYF. In DNA, the CDR3 is TGTGCCAGCAGCTTAAGGTCTAGCGGGAACCGTAAATCCTACGAGCAGTACTTC.

This clone was counted only a few times. The rearrangement links TRBV29-1 to TRBJ2-7, with a tentative D call TRBD1 (6 bases). V lost 4 bases to trimming and J lost 5 bases, with 18 bases between them. Germline values: CDR1 SQVTM, CDR2 ANQGSEA. CDR3 length: 14 amino acids. This CDR3 is CSVAKPYRDNEQYF. Written as DNA, the CDR3 is TGCAGCGTTGCCAAACCCTACAGGGACAACGAGCAGTACTTC.

The chain couples TRBV7-3 to TRBJ1-2; a possible D gene is TRBD1 (6 bases). The CDR3 has 14 amino acids. The ends were cut back, 5 bases at V and 4 bases at J, with 14 bases in the middle. The germline V gene encodes CDR1 SGHTA and CDR2 FQGTGA. CDR3 residues: CASSPSGGTYGYTF. The DNA for the CDR3 is TGTGCCAGCAGCCCCTCGGGGGGCACCTATGGCTACACCTTC.

The chain is built from TRBV12-5 and TRBJ2-6; 10 positions agree with TRBD1. The CDR3 is 19 residues long. Per the germline V gene, CDR1 is LGHNT and CDR2 is FRNRAP. V shed 1 base, J shed 0 bases, and the junction held 6 bases outside the gene matches. The DNA of the CDR3 is TGTGCTAGTGGTTTGGGGACAGGGGGACCAAGCTCTGGGGCCAACGTCCTGACTTTC. This codes for CASGLGTGGPSSGANVLTF.

V gene TRBV5-1 combines with J gene TRBJ2-7; the D is unclear. V was cut by 2 bases and J by 6 bases, with 6 bases left in between. The germline V gene encodes CDR1 SGHRS and CDR2 YFSETQ. The CDR3 consists of 11 residues. CDR3 sequence (DNA): TGCGCCAGCAGCTTAAGAGGCGAGCAGTACTTC. Amino acids: CASSLRGEQYF.

The chain couples TRBV6-1 to TRBJ2-7; weak D call: TRBD2 (6 bases). The CDR3 is 14 residues long. Germline V gene sequence: CDR1 MNHNS, CDR2 SASEGT. V lost 7 bases, J lost 2 bases, and 15 bases lay in between. In DNA form, the CDR3 reads TGTGCCAGCATCAACCTCGGGGGAACCTACGAGCAGTACTTC. Its protein is CASINLGGTYEQYF.

The chain uses TRBV28 and TRBJ2-3; D might be TRBD1 (5 bases). Germline-derived CDR1 and CDR2 are MDHEN and SYDVKM. The CDR3 runs 14 residues. V was trimmed by 5 bases and J by 4 bases, leaving 13 bases between them. The CDR3 sequence is CASSPPPRADTQYF. The CDR3 DNA follows: TGTGCCAGCAGTCCCCCCCCCAGGGCAGATACGCAGTATTTT.

Details on this clone: One end of the junction fails to match germline, which may point to a read error. In the same sample, other DNA sequences code for this CDR3. The chain links TRBV13 to TRBJ1-2; D unclear. Looked up from germline, CDR1 is PRHDT and CDR2 is FYEKMQ (reference sequence). The CDR3 runs 14 residues. As DNA, the CDR3 is TGTGCCAGCAGCTTAGACCTCTTGGGCTATGGCTATACCTTC. The encoded protein is CASSLDLLGYGYTF. The full variable domain, its missing parts supplied by reference TRBV13 and TRBJ1-2, is AAGVIQSPRHLIKEKRETATLKCYPIPRHDTVYWYQQGPGQDPQFLISFYEKMQSDKGSIPDRFSAQQFSDYHSELNMSSLELGDSALYFCASSLDLLGYGYTFGSGTRLTVV.